This T cell receptor beta chain was sequenced during a study of shared clonotypes between healthy human individuals. Study as a whole: Plates per donor: three CD4 naive, three CD4 memory, two CD8 naive, one CD8 memory.

Worth noting for this clone: Its antigen is currently unknown.

Trimming stripped 3 bases from V and 0 bases from J, with 11 bases between. Per the germline V gene, CDR1 is SNHLY and CDR2 is FYNNEI. The CDR3 sequence is 15 residues long. General observations from the study: All-four-donor shared clonotypes had higher generation probabilities than non-shared clonotypes did.

Only in-frame clones appear in the TCRdb table, and some are missing; sequencing was by immunoSEQ multiplex PCR. The profile shows over 400,000 clones, about 96% of them singletons. This sequence originates from a woman under 40 in good health. The chain recombines TRBV2 with TRBJ1-1, with D maybe TRBD1 (6 bases). The sequenced material came from naive CD4+ T cells sorted from blood. Subset noted: CD45RA+ positively selected. DNA for the CDR3: TGTGCCAGCAGTGACCCACAGGGCATGAACACTGAAGCTTTCTTT. This gives the protein CASSDPQGMNTEAFF.